The 5 T cell receptor beta chains listed next were all sequenced from one sample in a study of T cells of healthy individuals. TCRdb ran MiXCR on the 5' RACE reads and lists one entry per CDR3 protein. The table has 100,000 or so distinct CDR3 sequences, roughly 18% seen once. Every receptor here comes from a human donor in good health.

This clonotype has ten or more counts. The rearrangement joins TRBV19 to TRBJ1-1, with TRBD1 as a possible D gene (6 bases). CDR3 length: 13 residues. CDR1 and CDR2 (germline): LNHDA, SQIVND (reference sequence). V shed 8 bases and J shed 3 bases, with 13 bases lying between them. CDR3 loop: CASCQQGYTEAFF. The CDR3 bases are TGTGCCAGTTGTCAACAGGGATACACTGAAGCTTTCTTT. Drawing the rest from reference TRBV19 and TRBJ1-1, the complete variable domain is DGGITQSPKYLFRKEGQNVTLSCEQNLNHDAMYWYRQDPGQGLRLIYYSQIVNDFQKGDIAEGYSVSREKKESFPLTVTSAQKNPTAFYLCASCQQGYTEAFFGQGTRLTVV.

The CDR3 region is CASSLFGQGGSYEQYF. The DNA of the CDR3 is TGTGCCAGCAGTTTATTCGGACAGGGGGGATCCTACGAGCAGTACTTC. This chain uses TRBV28 with TRBJ2-7, with 10 positions matching TRBD1. The germline V gene has CDR1 MDHEN and CDR2 SYDVKM. V dropped 1 base and J dropped 1; count of bases not matched to a gene: 4. This CDR3 spans 16 amino acids.

CDR3 loop: CASSSVYAREWGEQFF. In nucleotides, the CDR3 is TGTGCCAGCAGCTCGGTTTATGCGCGGGAGTGGGGTGAGCAGTTCTTC. V gene TRBV5-6 combines with J gene TRBJ2-1, with 7 bases identical to TRBD2. This CDR3 has 16 amino acids. Trimming cost V 3 bases and J 9 bases; bases outside gene matches: 15. Germline loops: CDR1 SGHDT, CDR2 YYEEEE.

This clonotype was seen ten or more times. V and J are TRBV28 and TRBJ1-2, with D unresolved. Germline assignment: CDR1 MDHEN and CDR2 SYDVKM. The CDR3 length is 14 residues. The germline V and J ends were trimmed by 3 bases and 4 bases, with 12 bases remaining between them. CDR3 protein: CASSFTARLYGYTF. The DNA for the CDR3 is TGTGCCAGCAGTTTCACGGCCAGACTCTATGGCTACACCTTC.

A remark on this clonotype: A read error may explain this, as a much larger clone is one base away. The chain couples TRBV7-2 to TRBJ2-5; D not resolved. The CDR3 sequence is 11 residues long. V gave up 0 bases and J gave up 4 bases, with 0 bases separating them. Germline values: CDR1 SGHTA, CDR2 FQGNSA. CDR3 nucleotides: TGTGCCAGCAGCTTAGCAGAGACCCAGTACTTC. Translated, it gives CASSLAETQYF.